What follows are 26 T cell receptor beta chains derived from one specimen sequenced in a study of breast tumors, draining lymph nodes, adjacent tissues. MiXCR, applied by TCRdb to the multiplex PCR reads, yields one record per CDR3 protein. The sample lists about 20,000 distinct CDR3 sequences, 25% to 35% occurring once. Sequencing was performed on breast tumor tissue. These receptor sequences come from a female donor with breast cancer. Some clones in this sample may be carry-over from other donors' samples.

This clonotype was seen at least ten times. The chain uses TRBV5-5 and TRBJ2-3; 9 bases align to TRBD1. CDR3 length: 15 amino acids. J gave up 2 bases and V 3 bases, and 4 bases lay outside the gene matches. Looked up from germline, CDR1 is SGHKS and CDR2 is YYEKEE (reference sequence). Here the CDR3 reads CASSSGQGITDTQYF. The DNA for the CDR3 is TGTGCCAGCAGCTCGGGACAGGGAATCACAGATACGCAGTATTTT.

This clonotype was seen ten or more times. The chain is built from TRBV2 and TRBJ2-7; TRBD1 aligns across 12 bases. The V segment lost 8 bases and the J segment 5 bases; nucleotides outside the gene matches: 7. The germline V gene encodes CDR1 SNHLY and CDR2 FYNNEI. CDR3 length equals 14 residues. Here the CDR3 DNA reads TGTGCCAGCTTTGGGGACAGGGGGCTAAACGAGCAGTACTTC. Its translation: CASFGDRGLNEQYF.

This clonotype was seen at least ten times. This CDR3 is CASSLMGRRQVNYEQYF. For the CDR3, the DNA is TGTGCCAGCAGTTTAATGGGTCGTCGTCAGGTTAACTACGAGCAGTACTTC. The V and J genes are TRBV27 and TRBJ2-7; D gene unclear. Per the germline V gene, CDR1 is MNHEY and CDR2 is SMNVEV (reference sequence). Trimming removed 2 bases at V and 3 bases at J, with 20 bases between. The length of the CDR3 is 17 residues.

In its sample, this clonotype is medium-sized. The V gene is TRBV15, the J gene TRBJ2-3; 7 nucleotides line up with TRBD1. Per the germline V gene, CDR1 is LNHNV and CDR2 is YYDKDF (reference sequence). The CDR3 has 14 residues. V was pared by 4 bases and J by 2 bases, with 3 bases of the junction left unmatched. The CDR3 loop is CATSKGANTDTQYF. The CDR3 DNA follows: TGTGCCACCAGCAAGGGGGCGAACACAGATACGCAGTATTTT.

Ten or more counts support this clonotype. The chain employs TRBV4-2 and TRBJ2-4, with 9 bases that match TRBD1. V shed 4 bases, J shed 5 bases, and the junction held 3 bases outside the gene matches. CDR1 and CDR2 from the germline V gene are LGHNA and YNFKEQ. This CDR3 has 14 residues. The CDR3 nucleotides read TGTGCCAGCAGCCCGGGACAGGGACAAAACATTCAGTACTTC. It yields the protein CASSPGQGQNIQYF.

Concerning this clonotype itself: The CDR3 does not close with the conserved phenylalanine or tryptophan, likely indicating a read error. The CDR3 DNA reads TGTGCCAGTAGCCGGGAGGGAGTTCAGAGTGAGCAGTTCCTC. Protein product: CASSREGVQSEQFL. The V call is TRBV19, the J call TRBJ2-1; TRBD2 matches 8 bases. The germline V gene encodes CDR1 LNHDA and CDR2 SQIVND (reference sequence). This CDR3 is built from 14 residues. Trimming took 6 bases from V and 9 from J; bases not matched to a gene: 10.

In nucleotides, the CDR3 is TGCAGTGCTCAATCACAAGCGGGAGGGCAGGGCAATGAGCAGTTCTTC. Encoded protein: CSAQSQAGGQGNEQFF. The chain couples TRBV20-1 to TRBJ2-1; TRBD2 matches 10 bases. The germline CDR1 and CDR2 sequences are DFQATT and SNEGSKA (reference sequence). The CDR3 is made up of 16 amino acids. V was clipped by 5 bases and J by 6 bases; unmatched bases: 13.

This clonotype was seen repeatedly, ten times or more. The rearrangement links TRBV7-2 to TRBJ2-7; D uncertain. With 1 base removed from V and 2 bases from J, the gap between germline ends came to 12 bases. The CDR3 extends over 15 amino acids. CDR1 is SGHTA, CDR2 FQGNSA, per germline. CDR3 bases: TGTGCCAGCAGCTTAGACCGAACTCCCCCCTACGAGCAGTACTTC. This encodes CASSLDRTPPYEQYF.

By share, this clonotype ranks as medium-sized. The gene calls are TRBV6-5 and TRBJ1-2; possibly TRBD1 for D (5 bases). CDR1 is MNHEY, CDR2 SVGAGI, per germline. This CDR3 spans 15 amino acids. V was pared by 0 bases and J by 1 base, with 9 bases between. The CDR3 bases are TGTGCCAGCAGTTACTCGGGGACGGATAACTATGGCTACACCTTC. Its translation: CASSYSGTDNYGYTF.

This clonotype qualifies as medium-sized (0.01 to 0.1%). This chain joins TRBV7-2 and TRBJ1-5; the D is unclear. CDR3 length: 16 amino acids. CDR1 is SGHTA and CDR2 is FQGNSA in the germline V gene. Trimming removed 5 bases at V and 7 bases at J, with 21 bases between. CDR3 coding DNA: TGTGCCAGCAGCCCCAGTGGGGTCGGCGGCGGGCAGCCCCAGCATTTT. It is translated as CASSPSGVGGGQPQHF.

This clonotype was recorded a few times. This chain connects TRBV6-2 or TRBV6-3 to TRBJ2-1; 15 nucleotides line up with TRBD2. CDR3 length: 19 residues. CDR1 and CDR2 (germline): MNHEY, SVGEGT. V trimming: 6 bases; J trimming: 2 bases; junction bases outside the gene matches: 11. The CDR3 reads CASRDPGLAGGGPYNEQFF. DNA of the CDR3: TGTGCCAGCAGGGACCCGGGACTAGCGGGAGGTGGGCCCTACAATGAGCAGTTCTTC.

This clonotype has at least ten counts. The chain links TRBV27 to TRBJ1-6; 7 bases map to TRBD1. CDR1 is MNHEY and CDR2 is SMNVEV in the germline V gene (reference sequence). The ends lost 5 bases at V and 6 bases at J; junction bases unmatched: 4. This CDR3 spans 14 amino acids. CDR3 nucleotide sequence: TGTGCCAGCAGTCTCCGACAGGGTAATTCACCCCTCCACTTT. Amino acid sequence: CASSLRQGNSPLHF.

This clonotype has a handful of counts. This may be a read error, as it is one base from a much larger clone. The chain recombines TRBV6-1 with TRBJ1-6; D unresolved. Germline V gene sequence: CDR1 MNHNS, CDR2 SASEGT. This CDR3 has 17 residues. For the CDR3, the DNA is TGTGCCAGCGGTGAAGAACCCCGGAGCTCCTATAATTCACCCCTCCACTTT. Amino acid sequence: CASGEEPRSSYNSPLHF.

This clonotype was seen repeatedly, ten times or more. The rearrangement uses TRBV6-5 and TRBJ2-3, with 9 bases matching TRBD2. Trimming cost V 4 bases and J 2 bases; bases outside gene matches: 4. CDR1 and CDR2 (germline): MNHEY, SVGAGI. CDR3 length: 15 amino acids. Here the CDR3 reads CASSSLAGHTDTQYF. CDR3 DNA: TGTGCCAGCAGTTCTCTAGCGGGACACACAGATACGCAGTATTTT.

This clonotype was detected many times. The chain joins TRBV7-3 to TRBJ2-3, with D tentatively TRBD1 or TRBD2 (5 bases each). CDR3 length: 14 amino acids. V lost 6 bases and J lost 8, with 18 bases in between. Per germline, CDR1 SGHTA and CDR2 FQGTGA. The CDR3 loop is CASSRDGWGVTQYF. For the CDR3, the DNA is TGTGCCAGCAGTAGGGACGGATGGGGAGTTACGCAGTATTTT.

The DNA of the CDR3 is TGTGCCAGCAGCTTTCAAGACTTGTTGGGGGCGAGGTCACCCCTCCACTTT. Amino acid sequence: CASSFQDLLGARSPLHF. The rearrangement joins TRBV7-9 to TRBJ1-6, with D possibly matching TRBD1 (6 bases). CDR1 and CDR2 from the germline V gene are SEHNR and FQNEAQ (reference sequence). The CDR3 contains 17 residues. Trimming removed 3 bases at V and 10 bases at J, with 22 bases between.

This clonotype is deemed medium-sized. The J gene is TRBJ2-5, the V gene TRBV7-9; 7 nucleotides align to TRBD1. The CDR3 is 13 amino acids. The V and J ends lost 5 bases and 3 bases, in that order; junction bases with no gene match: 3. Germline loops: CDR1 SEHNR, CDR2 FQNEAQ (reference sequence). The CDR3 DNA reads TGTGCCAGCAGCGACACAGGGGAAGAGACCCAGTACTTC. Its translation: CASSDTGEETQYF.

This clonotype is labeled medium-sized (0.01 to 0.1%). The genes are TRBV7-8 and TRBJ1-6; no clear D. Germline V lookup: CDR1 SGHVS, CDR2 FQNEAQ. This CDR3 spans 17 amino acids. Trimming stripped 5 bases from V and 10 bases from J, with 24 bases between. The chain's CDR3 is CASSPQEEVIRRSPLHF. For the CDR3, the DNA is TGTGCCAGCAGCCCCCAAGAGGAGGTTATCAGGAGGTCACCCCTCCACTTT.

CDR3 region: CASRTGTDTQYF. The CDR3 DNA reads as TGTGCCAGCAGGACGGGGACAGATACGCAGTATTTT. The rearrangement joins TRBV6-2 or TRBV6-3 to TRBJ2-3; the D gene is possibly TRBD2 (5 bases). V was pared by 6 bases and J by 3 bases, with 7 bases between. The V gene's germline CDR1 is MNHEY and CDR2 SVGEGT. The CDR3 consists of 12 residues.

The rearrangement links TRBV6-5 to TRBJ1-2, with 8 bases identical to TRBD1. Unmatched junction bases numbered 3, after V lost 2 bases and J lost 4 bases. Germline V gene data show CDR1 as MNHEY and CDR2 as SVGAGI. The CDR3 is made up of 14 amino acids. CDR3 DNA sequence: TGTGCCAGCAGTTACGACACAGGGGGCTATGGCTACACCTTC. Translated, it gives CASSYDTGGYGYTF.

The rearrangement joins TRBV10-3 to TRBJ1-3; D perhaps matches TRBD1 (6 bases). Trimming left V 6 bases short and J 9 bases short, with 18 bases between. Per the germline V gene, CDR1 is ENHRY and CDR2 is SYGVKD. The CDR3 has 14 residues. DNA of the CDR3: TGTGCCATCAGAGGTACAGGGTTACTAAGCACCATATATTTT. Translated, it gives CAIRGTGLLSTIYF.

This clonotype is termed medium-sized. The genes are TRBV6-6 and TRBJ2-7; TRBD1 might be the D (6 bases). This CDR3 has 16 residues. V gave up 0 bases and J gave up 0 bases, with 12 bases separating them. CDR1 and CDR2 (germline): MNHNY, SVGAGI (reference sequence). The CDR3 region has the DNA TGTGCCAGCAGTTACTCGGGGGCCAGGGGCTCCTACGAGCAGTACTTC. Its protein is CASSYSGARGSYEQYF.

Judged by abundance, this clonotype is medium-sized. The chain is built from TRBV7-8 and TRBJ2-1; 10 positions agree with TRBD2. V was pared by 1 base and J by 8 bases, with 8 bases of the junction left unmatched. Germline loops: CDR1 SGHVS, CDR2 FQNEAQ. This CDR3 has 16 amino acids. The CDR3 here is CASSLVASGSKDEQFF. The DNA of the CDR3 is TGTGCCAGCAGCTTAGTGGCTAGCGGGAGTAAGGATGAGCAGTTCTTC.

This chain joins TRBV20-1 and TRBJ2-5, with D possibly being TRBD1 or TRBD2 (6 bases each). The CDR3 runs to 15 residues. The V end lost 5 bases, the J end lost 3 bases, and 19 bases lay between the germline ends. Germline V gene lookup returns CDR1 DFQATT and CDR2 SNEGSKA (reference sequence). In DNA, the CDR3 is TGCAGTGCTCCGAATAGGGGGGTTGTGGAAGAGACCCAGTACTTC. Residues: CSAPNRGVVEETQYF.

This clonotype occurred a few times. The chain has TRBV7-2 and TRBJ2-1; D not certain. The CDR3 loop spans 13 amino acids. Germline V CDR1 and CDR2: SGHTA, FQGNSA. V lost 5 bases and J 2 bases, leaving 7 bases between the germline ends. As DNA, the CDR3 is TGTGCCAGCAGCCGGAGCACCTACAATGAGCAGTTCTTC. Encoded protein: CASSRSTYNEQFF.

This clonotype came up many times. The rearrangement joins TRBV2 to TRBJ2-3; TRBD2 matches at 11 bases. CDR3 size: 14 residues. V lost 8 bases to trimming and J lost 2 bases; unmatched junction nucleotides: 3. Germline V gene data show CDR1 as SNHLY and CDR2 as FYNNEI. The CDR3 protein is CASRLAGTTDTQYF. Written as DNA, the CDR3 is TGTGCCAGCCGACTAGCGGGGACCACAGATACGCAGTATTTT.